A selection of T cell receptor beta chains follows, all from one sample in a study of T cell responses to AZD1222 COVID-19 vaccine. The data were produced by immunoSEQ multiplex PCR, yet TCRdb's version contains in-frame clones alone and is incomplete. Of around 78,000 clones in the sample, 75% to 95% were seen once. Source: peripheral blood, taken on day 0 of MenACWY control vaccination. The receptor source for this set is an adult in good health. Both conserved end residues are part of each CDR3. Each record gives: V gene, D gene, J gene, clone size, CDR3 DNA, CDR3 protein. A D gene is named only where the DNA matches it firmly. Size is omitted from some rows. Given values are once, few, many or a class for expanded clones.

TRBV6-2/TRBV6-3	-	TRBJ1-2	-	TGTGCCAGCAGCCAGGGACCGCTTGAGGAGGGCTACACCTTC	CASSQGPLEEGYTF
TRBV27	-	TRBJ2-5	-	TGTGCCAGCTCCCCGGGGCCCGTGGAGACCCAGTACTTC	CASSPGPVETQYF
TRBV4-2	-	TRBJ1-1	-	TGTGCCAGCAGCCAATATCAACGGAACACTGAAGCTTTCTTT	CASSQYQRNTEAFF
TRBV2	-	TRBJ1-5	-	TGTGCCAGCAGTGATATTAGGAGTTTCAATCAGCCCCAGCATTTT	CASSDIRSFNQPQHF
TRBV11-2	-	TRBJ1-4	-	TGTGCCAGCAGACTCAATGACGGAACTAATGAAAAACTGTTTTTT	CASRLNDGTNEKLFF
TRBV28	TRBD1	TRBJ1-2	once	TGTGCCAGCGGAACAGGGGGCAGGTCTCTTGGCTACACCTTC	CASGTGGRSLGYTF
TRBV10-3	TRBD1	TRBJ2-7	-	TGTGCCATCAGGGGGTCCCGGACAGGGGACTACGAGCAGTACTTC	CAIRGSRTGDYEQYF
TRBV28	-	TRBJ1-3	-	TGTGCCGTCAGCAGGGTTAGGTCGGGAAACACCATATATTTT	CAVSRVRSGNTIYF
TRBV6-2/TRBV6-3	-	TRBJ2-3	-	TGTGCCAGCAGTTACGCGGCGGAGTTGGTCCAGTATTTT	CASSYAAELVQYF
TRBV25-1	-	TRBJ1-1	-	TGTGCCAGCAAGGGCGGGGGCGCTGACACTGAAGCTTTCTTT	CASKGGGADTEAFF
TRBV27	-	TRBJ2-1	-	TGTGCCAGCCGTCCCCAGGGGCTAGCGGTACTCAATGAGCAGTTCTTC	CASRPQGLAVLNEQFF
TRBV5-4	TRBD1	TRBJ1-4	once	TGTGCCAGCAGCCGAACAGGGGGCGCAAATGGTGAAAAACTGTTTTTT	CASSRTGGANGEKLFF
TRBV10-3	TRBD1	TRBJ1-2	-	TGTGCCATCGGAGGACAGGGAACTAACTATGGCTACACCTTC	CAIGGQGTNYGYTF
TRBV9	TRBD1	TRBJ1-1	-	TGTGCCAGCAGCGTATCAGGGGGAACGACTGAAGCTTTCTTT	CASSVSGGTTEAFF
TRBV9	TRBD1	TRBJ2-1	-	TGTGCCAGCAGCGTAGTTGGACAGGGGTCGGAGCAGTTCTTC	CASSVVGQGSEQFF
TRBV30	-	TRBJ2-4	-	TGTGCCTGGAGTGTTCAAGGGAAAAACATTCAGTACTTC	CAWSVQGKNIQYF
TRBV7-2	-	TRBJ1-1	-	TGTGCCAGCAGCTTACGGGAAGGCACTGAAGCTTTCTTT	CASSLREGTEAFF
TRBV19	TRBD1	TRBJ2-4	-	TGTGCCAGTACCCCGACAGGGATCAAAAACATTCAGTACTTC	CASTPTGIKNIQYF
TRBV7-9	-	TRBJ1-2	-	TGTGCCAGCAGCTCTTGGTTAGGGTTCTTTGGCTACACCTTC	CASSSWLGFFGYTF
TRBV9	-	TRBJ2-1	-	TGTGCCAGCAGCTCCCAGTACGGGGATTCCAATGAGCAGTTCTTC	CASSSQYGDSNEQFF
TRBV30	-	TRBJ1-4	-	TGTGCCTGGAGTGTATTTCGGGGAACTAATGAAAAACTGTTTTTT	CAWSVFRGTNEKLFF
TRBV19	-	TRBJ1-3	-	TGTGCCAGTAGTATAATGGCAGGAGATGGAAACACCATATATTTT	CASSIMAGDGNTIYF
TRBV30	-	TRBJ2-7	once	TGTGCCTGGAGTGTACTCGGGGGATCCAGTTACGAGCAGTACTTC	CAWSVLGGSSYEQYF
TRBV28	-	TRBJ1-5	-	TGTGCCAGCAGTCGGGGACTGGAGAAACAGCCCCAGCATTTT	CASSRGLEKQPQHF
TRBV5-1	TRBD1	TRBJ2-5	-	TGCGCCAGCAGCCCGGGACAGGGGCTCCAAGAGACCCAGTACTTC	CASSPGQGLQETQYF
TRBV10-1	-	TRBJ1-5	-	TGCGCCAGCAGTAAGGGGGACGCGGGTCAGCCCCAGCATTTT	CASSKGDAGQPQHF
TRBV6-5	-	TRBJ2-7	-	TGTGCCAGCAGTTACCCGCCAGGCGAGCAGTACTTC	CASSYPPGEQYF
TRBV18	-	TRBJ1-4	-	TGTGCCAGCTCACCAGCAAAGGGAGCAAAACTGTTTTTT	CASSPAKGAKLFF
TRBV4-3	-	TRBJ1-3	-	TGCGCCAGCAGCCAAGACCCCGGTCCGGAGGGGGTTGGAAACACCATATATTTT	CASSQDPGPEGVGNTIYF
TRBV27	-	TRBJ2-7	-	TGTGCCAGCAGTAGGGGGGACGAGCAGTACTTC	CASSRGDEQYF
TRBV5-4	TRBD2	TRBJ2-5	-	TGTGCCAGCAGCTTAGCGGGAGAGTTGAGGGGAGAGACCCAGTACTTC	CASSLAGELRGETQYF
TRBV6-2/TRBV6-3	-	TRBJ1-5	-	TGTGCCAGCAGTTACACCTCTTCCCTCCCCTTAAGCAATCAGCCCCAGCATTTT	CASSYTSSLPLSNQPQHF
TRBV21-1	-	TRBJ1-2	-	TGTGCCAGCAGCAAAGGACAGGGGCAGGGCTACACCTTC	CASSKGQGQGYTF
TRBV9	-	TRBJ1-6	once	TGTGCCAGCAGCGCGGGACTCTGGAAAAGCTCCTATAATTCACCCCTCCACTTT	CASSAGLWKSSYNSPLHF
TRBV27	-	TRBJ2-7	-	TGTGCCAGCAGTCTCAGGGCTACCTACGAGCAGTACTTC	CASSLRATYEQYF
TRBV25-1	-	TRBJ2-3	-	TGTGCCAGCAGTGATGGGGGGCCAGATACGCAGTATTTT	CASSDGGPDTQYF
TRBV7-9	-	TRBJ2-7	-	TGTGCCAGCAGCCCGCTCCCTCGTGGGTACGAGCAGTACTTC	CASSPLPRGYEQYF
TRBV11-2	-	TRBJ2-3	-	TGTGCCAGCTCCCAAGGACAGTATACGCAGTATTTT	CASSQGQYTQYF
TRBV7-2	-	TRBJ1-5	-	TGTGCCAGCAGCTGGCAGGCCTATAGCAATCAGCCCCAGCATTTT	CASSWQAYSNQPQHF
TRBV11-2	-	TRBJ2-7	-	TGTGCCAGCAGCCCACAGTGGAGGGGTAAGCAGTACTTC	CASSPQWRGKQYF
TRBV9	-	TRBJ2-1	-	TGTGCCAGCAGCACCGCCCCAAGTGAGCAGTTCTTC	CASSTAPSEQFF